This TCR beta chain derives from a study of T cell repertoires in cytomegalovirus infection. This clonotype has a count of ten or more. MiXCR, run by TCRdb on the reads, gives a single entry per CDR3 protein. The top ten hold over 4.5% of the sample, which has tens of thousands of distinct CDR3 sequences, more than 3% seen once. The V and J ends lost 2 bases and 6 bases respectively, with 8 bases between them. Looked up from germline, CDR1 is SGHDT and CDR2 is YYEEEE. The CDR3 has 12 amino acids. What was sequenced was PBMCs. The TCR was taken from a human donor in good health (CMV status not recorded). Some clones in this sample may be carry-over from other donors' samples. This sequence joins TRBV5-6 and TRBJ1-2, with D unclear. The CDR3 protein is CASSFSSDGYTF. CDR3 coding DNA: TGTGCCAGCAGCTTCAGCAGCGATGGCTACACCTTC.